This T cell receptor (beta chain) was found in a study of blood T cell repertoires in COVID-19. Study as a whole: From the United States, Italy and Spain came samples of acute and convalescent COVID-19.

Participants' reported clinical history set cohort assignment. The recovered donors of Cohort 3 showed two negative PCRs, clearance, or symptom resolution. The data were produced by immunoSEQ multiplex PCR, yet TCRdb's version contains in-frame clones alone and is incomplete. The data hold approximately 240,000 clones, with 75% to 95% observed a single time. The ends were cut back, 0 bases at V and 2 bases at J, with 14 bases in the middle. Germline loops: CDR1 MNHEY, CDR2 SMNVEV (reference sequence). This CDR3 spans 16 amino acids. V and J are TRBV27 and TRBJ2-7; possibly TRBD1 for D (7 bases). Sequenced input: PBMCs or T cells enriched from blood (not recorded which). The sequence was obtained from a woman aged 18-35 years who had recovered from COVID-19. The CDR3 DNA reads TGTGCCAGCAGTTTATCGGCGGGACAGACTACCTACGAGCAGTACTTC. The encoded protein is CASSLSAGQTTYEQYF.